The clone carrying this T cell receptor (beta chain) was recorded once. Its antigen is not known. The entry originates in a study of T cell responses to AZD1222 COVID-19 vaccine. Study-wide findings and caveats: Researchers took repertoire samples only after the peak T cell response had come. Clonal diversity may have been underestimated, and the donors were mostly white British, with more females than males. At baseline, just five or six AZD1222 recipients tested seropositive.

TCRdb keeps only in-frame clones here, not all; method: immunoSEQ multiplex PCR. The sample lists over 120,000 clones, 92% seen once, with about 3.5% in the top ten. Germline lookup yields CDR1 MNHEY and CDR2 SVGAGI. J was trimmed by 3 bases and V by 2 bases; bases with no gene match: 3. The CDR3 is made up of 14 amino acids. The chain links TRBV6-5 to TRBJ2-5; 7 positions match TRBD1. The clonotype originates from an adult who received the AZD1222 COVID-19 vaccine. Sequenced material: peripheral blood, taken 28 days after the second AZD1222 dose. The CDR3 region has the DNA TGTGCCAGCAGTTACGTCGGGACAGAAGAGACCCAGTACTTC. Encoded protein: CASSYVGTEETQYF.